The 20 T cell receptor beta chains given below trace back to one sample, sequenced in a study of a mutant IDH1 vaccine in newly diagnosed glioma. The sample's time point: week 11, during vaccination. Each dose delivered 300 ug of mutant IDH1 20-mer peptide subcutaneously with imiquimod. Assay: immunoSEQ multiplex PCR; the TCRdb copy retains only in-frame clones and omits some. The sample lists about 64,000 clones; about 81% were seen once. These TCRs are of unknown antigen specificity. Sequences were derived from PBMCs, sampled from a glioma patient whose treatment included an IDH1 peptide vaccine. The source is a woman aged 50 to 60 with glioma.

This clone has only a few counts. The CDR3 DNA follows: TGTGCCAGTGTAGCGACCCGCAGAGGTTACACTGAAGCTTTCTTT. Translated: CASVATRRGYTEAFF. The chain links TRBV19 to TRBJ1-1; D ambiguous. The CDR3 has 15 amino acids. Germline V gene data show CDR1 as LNHDA and CDR2 as SQIVND (reference sequence). V gave up 8 bases and J gave up 3 bases, with 19 bases separating them.

This clone was observed a few times. The CDR3 loop reads CASSFYRENGYTF. CDR3 in DNA: TGTGCCAGTAGTTTTTATAGGGAGAACGGCTACACCTTC. V gene TRBV19 combines with J gene TRBJ1-2; no definite D call. CDR3 length: 13 amino acids. V was clipped by 5 bases and J by 8 bases, with 15 bases between them. Germline V gene lookup returns CDR1 LNHDA and CDR2 SQIVND (reference sequence).

J is TRBJ1-1 and V is TRBV7-8; TRBD1 matches at 11 bases. CDR3 size: 15 residues. Germline CDR1 reads SGHVS; CDR2 reads FQNEAQ. V dropped 4 bases and J dropped 10; count of bases not matched to a gene: 11. The CDR3 spells CASSSGTGGITVAFF. The CDR3 DNA follows: TGTGCCAGCAGCTCCGGGACAGGGGGAATCACGGTAGCTTTCTTT.

The CDR3 coding sequence is TGCGCCAGCAGCCAGTGGACAGGGCCAGGGTACGAGCAGTACTTC. This gives the protein CASSQWTGPGYEQYF. V gene TRBV5-1 combines with J gene TRBJ2-7; 8 bases line up with TRBD1. The CDR3 spans 15 residues. CDR1 is SGHRS, CDR2 YFSETQ, per germline. The J segment lost 4 bases and the V segment lost 4 bases, leaving 10 bases of the junction unmatched.

V and J are TRBV7-9 and TRBJ2-7, with 7 nucleotides matching TRBD1. J gave up 1 base and V 5 bases, and 8 bases lay outside the gene matches. The CDR3 loop spans 15 amino acids. CDR1 and CDR2 from the germline V gene are SEHNR and FQNEAQ (reference sequence). CDR3 region: CASSASRQGSYEQYF. DNA of the CDR3: TGTGCCAGCAGCGCAAGTCGACAGGGTTCCTACGAGCAGTACTTC. The variable domain in full, with the rest retrieved from reference TRBV7-9 and TRBJ2-7, is DTGVSQNPRHKITKRGQNVTFRCDPISEHNRLYWYRQTLGQGPEFLTYFQNEAQLEKSRLLSDRFSAERPKGSFSTLEIQRTEQGDSAMYLCASSASRQGSYEQYFGPGTRLTVT.

The chain uses TRBV4-1 and TRBJ1-4, with D perhaps matching TRBD1 (6 bases). Germline V gene lookup returns CDR1 MGHRA and CDR2 YSYEKL. CDR3 length: 16 amino acids. Trimming took 3 bases from V and 7 from J, leaving 18 bases between them. CDR3 sequence (DNA): TGCGCCAGCAGCCACCCGGGGGCAGGGTCAAGTGAAAAACTGTTTTTT. This gives the protein CASSHPGAGSSEKLFF.

The chain recombines TRBV4-3 with TRBJ2-1; 8 positions match TRBD2. The CDR3 is 17 residues long. Germline V gene data show CDR1 as LGHNA and CDR2 as YSLEER. J gave up 6 bases and V 0 bases, and 10 bases lay outside the gene matches. CDR3 DNA: TGCGCCAGCAGCCAAGATCCTCAGCGGGGGTCTGGCAATGAGCAGTTCTTC. Amino acid sequence: CASSQDPQRGSGNEQFF.

This sequence joins TRBV25-1 and TRBJ2-7, with D maybe TRBD2 (6 bases). The germline CDR1 and CDR2 sequences are MGHDK and SYGVNS. Trimming removed 6 bases at V and 0 bases at J, with 9 bases between. The length of the CDR3 is 13 residues. The CDR3 sequence: CASREGPSYEQYF. Written as DNA, the CDR3 is TGTGCCAGCAGGGAGGGACCCTCCTACGAGCAGTACTTC.

This rearrangement joins TRBV2 to TRBJ2-6; 10 bases line up with TRBD1. The germline V gene encodes CDR1 SNHLY and CDR2 FYNNEI. The CDR3 extends over 17 amino acids. With 6 bases clipped from V and 1 base from J, the junction kept 6 bases outside the gene matches. CDR3 sequence (DNA): TGTGCCAGCAGACCCGGGACAGGGGTTTCTGGGGCCAACGTCCTGACTTTC. This translates into CASRPGTGVSGANVLTF.

The chain links TRBV19 to TRBJ2-2, with 9 nucleotides matching TRBD2. Germline CDR1 is LNHDA and CDR2 is SQIVND (reference sequence). Trimming at V came to 10 bases and at J to 7 bases, leaving 19 bases not matched to a gene. The CDR3 has 17 residues. The DNA of the CDR3 is TGTGCCAAATCTCCCGGGGGCGGGGGGGCCGGAGGCGGGGAGCTGTTTTTT. Encoded protein: CAKSPGGGGAGGGELFF.

This clone occurred a few times. The gene calls are TRBV19 and TRBJ1-1; TRBD1 matches 9 bases. In germline, CDR1 is LNHDA, CDR2 SQIVND (reference sequence). This CDR3 has 15 residues. V shed 7 bases and J 6 bases; nucleotides not matched to a gene: 12. CDR3 nucleotide sequence: TGTGCCAGTAAGGATAGGACAGGGGTTAACTCTGAAGCTTTCTTT. Translation: CASKDRTGVNSEAFF. Variable domain in full (rest from reference TRBV19 and TRBJ1-1): DGGITQSPKYLFRKEGQNVTLSCEQNLNHDAMYWYRQDPGQGLRLIYYSQIVNDFQKGDIAEGYSVSREKKESFPLTVTSAQKNPTAFYLCASKDRTGVNSEAFFGQGTRLTVV.

The chain carries TRBV5-1 and TRBJ2-5; D remains ambiguous. The CDR3 is made up of 11 amino acids. Trimming shortened V by 2 bases and J by 5 bases, and 4 bases separated the two germline ends. Germline CDR1 and CDR2: SGHRS and YFSETQ. The DNA of the CDR3 is TGCGCCAGCAGCTTTGGCGAGACCCAGTACTTC. Translating gives CASSFGETQYF.

J is TRBJ2-3 and V is TRBV9, with 9 bases matching TRBD1. Trimming at V came to 3 bases and at J to 2 bases, leaving 7 bases not matched to a gene. This CDR3 spans 16 amino acids. In germline, CDR1 is SGDLS, CDR2 YYNGEE. CDR3 loop: CASSERTGDSTDTQYF. The CDR3 DNA reads TGTGCCAGCAGCGAGAGGACAGGGGATTCCACAGATACGCAGTATTTT. Variable domain in full (rest from reference TRBV9 and TRBJ2-3): DSGVTQTPKHLITATGQRVTLRCSPRSGDLSVYWYQQSLDQGLQFLIQYYNGEERAKGNILERFSAQQFPDLHSELNLSSLELGDSALYFCASSERTGDSTDTQYFGPGTRLTVL.

Details on this clone: Other DNA sequences in the same sample also yield this CDR3. V gene TRBV20-1 combines with J gene TRBJ2-5; D is unclear. The V and J ends lost 3 bases and 3 bases respectively, with 5 bases between them. The CDR3 is made up of 11 amino acids. Germline V gives CDR1 DFQATT, CDR2 SNEGSKA (reference sequence). CDR3 sequence reads: CSASPKETQYF. In DNA, the CDR3 is TGCAGTGCTAGCCCAAAAGAGACCCAGTACTTC.

This clone was counted between two and nine times. CDR3 residues: CASSPVLNTEAFF. The CDR3 DNA sequence: TGTGCCAGCAGTCCGGTCTTGAACACTGAAGCTTTCTTT. V and J are TRBV6-6 and TRBJ1-1; D call uncertain. This CDR3 contains 13 residues. Germline loops: CDR1 MNHNY, CDR2 SVGAGI (reference sequence). The V end lost 5 bases, the J end lost 0 bases, and 7 bases lay between the germline ends.

The chain combines TRBV4-3 with TRBJ2-1; unclear D gene. The CDR3 has 13 amino acids. Trimming took off 0 bases at V and 10 bases at J, with 10 bases between the two ends. Germline CDR1 is LGHNA and CDR2 is YSLEER. CDR3: CASSQDPTKEQFF. The CDR3 DNA is TGCGCCAGCAGCCAAGATCCCACAAAGGAGCAGTTCTTC.

This chain joins TRBV18 and TRBJ1-1, with 7 bases lining up with TRBD1. With 3 bases clipped from V and 4 bases from J, the junction kept 11 bases outside the gene matches. The CDR3 covers 16 residues. CDR1 is KGHSH, CDR2 LQKENI, per germline. The CDR3 DNA reads as TGTGCCAGCTCACCGAACGCACAGGGGCTAGGCACTGAAGCTTTCTTT. Its translation: CASSPNAQGLGTEAFF. Combining the CDR3 with reference TRBV18 and TRBJ1-1 gives the whole variable domain NAGVMQNPRHLVRRRGQEARLRCSPMKGHSHVYWYRQLPEEGLKFMVYLQKENIIDESGMPKERFSAEFPKEGPSILRIQQVVRGDSAAYFCASSPNAQGLGTEAFFGQGTRLTVV.

The DNA of the CDR3 is TGCGCCAGCAGCCCGGACAGATATAGCAATCAGCCCCAGCATTTT. Its translation is CASSPDRYSNQPQHF. This chain uses TRBV4-1 with TRBJ1-5; a possible D gene is TRBD1 (6 bases). Germline V gene data show CDR1 as MGHRA and CDR2 as YSYEKL. Trimming shortened V by 4 bases and J by 0 bases, and 10 bases separated the two germline ends. CDR3 size: 15 residues.

The genes are TRBV5-1 and TRBJ2-7; D is possibly TRBD1 (6 bases). This CDR3 has 13 residues. Deletions cut 4 bases from V and 6 bases from J, with 14 bases between. The germline V gene encodes CDR1 SGHRS and CDR2 YFSETQ. The CDR3: CASSAPQGTEQYF. DNA of the CDR3: TGCGCCAGCAGCGCGCCACAGGGTACCGAGCAGTACTTC.

The rearrangement joins TRBV11-3 to TRBJ1-1, with D hard to call. Trimming stripped 2 bases from V and 7 bases from J, with 5 bases between. CDR3 size: 11 residues. CDR1 is SGHNT, CDR2 YENEEA, per germline. This chain's CDR3 is CASSLIYEAFF. CDR3 coding DNA: TGTGCCAGCAGCTTAATCTATGAAGCTTTCTTT.